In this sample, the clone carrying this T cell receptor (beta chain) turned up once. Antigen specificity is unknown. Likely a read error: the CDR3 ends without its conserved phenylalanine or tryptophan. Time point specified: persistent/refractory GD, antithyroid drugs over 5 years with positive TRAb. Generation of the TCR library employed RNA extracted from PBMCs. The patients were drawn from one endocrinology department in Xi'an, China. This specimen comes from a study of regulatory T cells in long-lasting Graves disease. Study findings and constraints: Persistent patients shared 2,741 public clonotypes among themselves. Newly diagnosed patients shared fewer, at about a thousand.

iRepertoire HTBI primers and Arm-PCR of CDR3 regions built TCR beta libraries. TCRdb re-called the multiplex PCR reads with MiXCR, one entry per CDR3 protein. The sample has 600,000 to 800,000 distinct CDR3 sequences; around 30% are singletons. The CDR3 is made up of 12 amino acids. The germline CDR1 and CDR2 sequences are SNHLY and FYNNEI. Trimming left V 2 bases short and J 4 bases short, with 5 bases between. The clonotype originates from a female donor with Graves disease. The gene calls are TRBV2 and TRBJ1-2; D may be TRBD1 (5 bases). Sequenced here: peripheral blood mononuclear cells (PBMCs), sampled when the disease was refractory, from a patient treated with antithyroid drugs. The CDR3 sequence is CASSERGYGYTL. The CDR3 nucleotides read TGTGCCAGCAGTGAAAGGGGCTATGGCTACACCTTG.